These 3 T cell receptor beta chains share one sample of origin, sequenced in a study of T cell repertoires in cytomegalovirus infection. These receptors have no known antigen. Each CDR3 protein gets one entry after TCRdb re-called the reads with MiXCR. Of hundreds of thousands of distinct CDR3 sequences in the sample, roughly 36% were seen once. The sample was cultured PBMCs, taken from culture after CMV antigen stimulation. The receptors shown here come from a human donor in good health (CMV status not recorded). Some clones in this sample may be carry-over from other donors' samples.

The chain joins TRBV27 to TRBJ2-1; D ambiguous. V was cut by 2 bases and J by 10 bases, with 12 bases left in between. CDR3 length: 13 residues. Germline V lookup: CDR1 MNHEY, CDR2 SMNVEV (reference sequence). In nucleotides, the CDR3 is TGTGCCAGCAGTTTAGGGCCCCCCCGCGAGCAGTTCTTC. It yields the protein CASSLGPPREQFF.

CDR3 region: CASGDGTRHKLSNEKLFF. The CDR3 DNA reads TGTGCTAGTGGTGATGGGACCCGACATAAATTGTCTAATGAAAAACTGTTTTTT. The J gene is TRBJ1-4, the V gene TRBV12-5; the D gene is possibly TRBD1 (5 bases). The germline V gene has CDR1 LGHNT and CDR2 FRNRAP. The CDR3 runs to 18 residues. Trimming took 5 bases from V and 3 from J, leaving 22 bases between them. Full variable domain (rest looked up from reference TRBV12-5 and TRBJ1-4): DARVTQTPRHKVTEMGQEVTMRCQPILGHNTVFWYRQTMMQGLELLAYFRNRAPLDDSGMPKDRFSAEMPDATLATLKIQPSEPRDSAVYFCASGDGTRHKLSNEKLFFGSGTQLSVL.

The V call is TRBV12-3 or TRBV12-4, the J call TRBJ2-2; D is perhaps TRBD2 (5 bases). The CDR3 has 14 amino acids. The V end was cut by 7 bases, the J end by 6 bases, with 15 bases between. Here the CDR3 reads CASKWEYIPGELFF. The CDR3 DNA follows: TGTGCCAGCAAGTGGGAGTATATTCCCGGGGAGCTGTTTTTT.